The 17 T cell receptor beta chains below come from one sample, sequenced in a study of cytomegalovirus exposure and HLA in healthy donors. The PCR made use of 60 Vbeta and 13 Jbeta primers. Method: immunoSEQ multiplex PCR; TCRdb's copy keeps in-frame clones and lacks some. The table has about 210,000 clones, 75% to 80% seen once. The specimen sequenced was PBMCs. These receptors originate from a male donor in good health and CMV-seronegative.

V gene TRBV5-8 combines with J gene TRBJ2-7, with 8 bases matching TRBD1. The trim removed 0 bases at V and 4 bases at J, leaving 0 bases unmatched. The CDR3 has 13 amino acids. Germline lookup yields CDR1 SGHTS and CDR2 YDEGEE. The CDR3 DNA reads TGTGCCAGCAGCTTGGGGACAGGGTACGAGCAGTACTTC. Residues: CASSLGTGYEQYF.

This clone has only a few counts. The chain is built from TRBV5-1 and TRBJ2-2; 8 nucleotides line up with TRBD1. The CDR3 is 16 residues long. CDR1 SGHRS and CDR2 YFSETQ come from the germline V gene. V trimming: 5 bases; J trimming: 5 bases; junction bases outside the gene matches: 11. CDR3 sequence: CASRHLGQGVTGELFF. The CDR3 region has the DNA TGCGCCAGCAGGCACTTAGGACAGGGTGTGACCGGGGAGCTGTTTTTT. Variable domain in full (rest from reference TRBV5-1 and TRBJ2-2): KAGVTQTPRYLIKTRGQQVTLSCSPISGHRSVSWYQQTPGQGLQFLFEYFSETQRNKGNFPGRFSGRQFSNSRSEMNVSTLELGDSALYLCASRHLGQGVTGELFFGEGSRLTVL.

CDR3 nucleotide sequence: TGTGCCAGCTCACCTAACAGGGTCTACGAGCAGTACTTC. Protein sequence: CASSPNRVYEQYF. V gene TRBV18 combines with J gene TRBJ2-7; possible D gene TRBD1, 6 bases. The V gene lost 3 bases and the J gene lost 3 bases, with 9 bases spanning the gap. This CDR3 contains 13 residues. Germline loops: CDR1 KGHSH, CDR2 LQKENI. The complete variable domain, with remaining parts taken from reference TRBV18 and TRBJ2-7, reads NAGVMQNPRHLVRRRGQEARLRCSPMKGHSHVYWYRQLPEEGLKFMVYLQKENIIDESGMPKERFSAEFPKEGPSILRIQQVVRGDSAAYFCASSPNRVYEQYFGPGTRLTVT.

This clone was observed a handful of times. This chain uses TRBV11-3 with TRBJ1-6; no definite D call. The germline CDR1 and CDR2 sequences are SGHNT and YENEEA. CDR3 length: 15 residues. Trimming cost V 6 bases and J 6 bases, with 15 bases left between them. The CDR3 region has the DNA TGTGCCAGCAGTTCCGAGTCGCCCGGTAATTCACCCCTCCACTTT. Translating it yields CASSSESPGNSPLHF.

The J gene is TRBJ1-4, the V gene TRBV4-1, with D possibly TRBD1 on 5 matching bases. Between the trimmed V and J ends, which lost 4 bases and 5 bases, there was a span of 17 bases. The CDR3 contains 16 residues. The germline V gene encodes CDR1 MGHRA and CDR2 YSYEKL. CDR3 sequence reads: CASSLPEGIGNEKLFF. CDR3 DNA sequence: TGCGCCAGCAGCCTACCGGAGGGGATAGGGAATGAAAAACTGTTTTTT.

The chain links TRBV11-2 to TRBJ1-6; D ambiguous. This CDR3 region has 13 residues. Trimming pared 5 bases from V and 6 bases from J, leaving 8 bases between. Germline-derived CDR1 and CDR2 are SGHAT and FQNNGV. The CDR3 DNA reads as TGTGCCAGCAGCCTCGTCGGTAATTCACCCCTCCACTTT. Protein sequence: CASSLVGNSPLHF.

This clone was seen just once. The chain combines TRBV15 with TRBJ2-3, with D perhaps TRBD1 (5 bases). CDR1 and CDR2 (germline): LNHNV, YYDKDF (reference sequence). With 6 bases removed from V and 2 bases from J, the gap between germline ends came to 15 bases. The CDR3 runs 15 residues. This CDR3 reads CATSIDSPYTDTQYF. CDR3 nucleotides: TGTGCCACCAGTATAGACAGCCCTTACACAGATACGCAGTATTTT. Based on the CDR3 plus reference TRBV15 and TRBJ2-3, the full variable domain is DAMVIQNPRYQVTQFGKPVTLSCSQTLNHNVMYWYQQKSSQAPKLLFHYYDKDFNNEADTPDNFQSRRPNTSFCFLDIRSPGLGDTAMYLCATSIDSPYTDTQYFGPGTRLTVL.

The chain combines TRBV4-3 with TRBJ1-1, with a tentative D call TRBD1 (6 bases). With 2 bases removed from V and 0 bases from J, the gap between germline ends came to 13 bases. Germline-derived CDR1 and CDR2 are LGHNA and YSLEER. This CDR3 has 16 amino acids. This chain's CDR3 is CASSQLGTGMNTEAFF. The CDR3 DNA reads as TGCGCCAGCAGCCAACTGGGAACAGGGATGAACACTGAAGCTTTCTTT.

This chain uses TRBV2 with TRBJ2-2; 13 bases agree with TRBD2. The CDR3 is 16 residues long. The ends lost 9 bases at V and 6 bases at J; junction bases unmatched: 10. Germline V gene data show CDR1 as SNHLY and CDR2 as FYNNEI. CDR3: CARGRLAGGEAGELFF. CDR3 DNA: TGTGCCAGAGGAAGACTAGCGGGAGGCGAAGCCGGGGAGCTGTTTTTT.

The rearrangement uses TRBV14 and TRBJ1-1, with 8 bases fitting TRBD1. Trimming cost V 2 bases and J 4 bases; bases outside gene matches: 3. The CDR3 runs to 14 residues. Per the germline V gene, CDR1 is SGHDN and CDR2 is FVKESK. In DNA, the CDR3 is TGTGCCAGCAGCCAACAGGGGGCGCGCACTGAAGCTTTCTTT. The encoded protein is CASSQQGARTEAFF.

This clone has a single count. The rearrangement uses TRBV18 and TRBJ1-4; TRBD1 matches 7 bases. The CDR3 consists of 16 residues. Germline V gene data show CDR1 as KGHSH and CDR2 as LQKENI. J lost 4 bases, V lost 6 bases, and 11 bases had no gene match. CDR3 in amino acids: CASSLKTDRYNEKLFF. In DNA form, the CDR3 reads TGTGCCAGCTCCCTCAAGACGGACAGGTATAATGAAAAACTGTTTTTT.

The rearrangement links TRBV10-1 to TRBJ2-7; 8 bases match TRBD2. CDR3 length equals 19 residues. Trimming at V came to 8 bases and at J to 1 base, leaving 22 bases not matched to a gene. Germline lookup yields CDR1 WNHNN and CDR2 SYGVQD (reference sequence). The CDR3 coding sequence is TGCGCCAGCCAGCCCGGGGAGTTAGCGGGGAGGTGTAGGTCCTACGAGCAGTACTTC. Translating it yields CASQPGELAGRCRSYEQYF.

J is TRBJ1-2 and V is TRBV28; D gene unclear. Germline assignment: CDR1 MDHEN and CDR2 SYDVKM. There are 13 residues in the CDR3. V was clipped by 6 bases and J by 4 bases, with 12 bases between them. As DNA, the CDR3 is TGTGCCAGCAGCCTAGAACGAGCCTATGGCTACACCTTC. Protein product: CASSLERAYGYTF.

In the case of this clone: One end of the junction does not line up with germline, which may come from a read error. CDR3 in DNA: TGCGCCCGCAGCCAACGACAGGGGGTAATCGAGCAGTACTTC. It is translated as CARSQRQGVIEQYF. The chain combines TRBV4-1 with TRBJ2-7; 9 positions agree with TRBD1. The CDR3 is 14 amino acids. The germline V gene has CDR1 MGHRA and CDR2 YSYEKL.

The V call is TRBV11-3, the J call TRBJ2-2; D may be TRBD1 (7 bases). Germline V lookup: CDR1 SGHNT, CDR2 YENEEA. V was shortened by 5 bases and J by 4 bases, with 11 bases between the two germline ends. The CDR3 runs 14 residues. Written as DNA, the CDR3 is TGTGCCAGCAGCCCCCAGGGGGGCACCGGGGAGCTGTTTTTT. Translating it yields CASSPQGGTGELFF.

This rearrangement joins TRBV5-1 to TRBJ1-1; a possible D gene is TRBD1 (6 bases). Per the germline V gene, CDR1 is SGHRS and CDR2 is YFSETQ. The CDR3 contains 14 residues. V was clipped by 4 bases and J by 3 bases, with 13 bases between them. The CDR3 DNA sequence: TGCGCCAGCAGCCCGACAGGCGGGCACACTGAAGCTTTCTTT. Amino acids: CASSPTGGHTEAFF.

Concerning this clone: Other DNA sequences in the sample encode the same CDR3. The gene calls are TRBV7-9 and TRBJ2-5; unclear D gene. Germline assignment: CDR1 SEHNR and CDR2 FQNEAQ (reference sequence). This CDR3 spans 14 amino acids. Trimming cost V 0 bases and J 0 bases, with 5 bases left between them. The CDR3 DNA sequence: TGTGCCAGCAGCTTAGCCAGTTACCAAGAGACCCAGTACTTC. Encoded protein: CASSLASYQETQYF.